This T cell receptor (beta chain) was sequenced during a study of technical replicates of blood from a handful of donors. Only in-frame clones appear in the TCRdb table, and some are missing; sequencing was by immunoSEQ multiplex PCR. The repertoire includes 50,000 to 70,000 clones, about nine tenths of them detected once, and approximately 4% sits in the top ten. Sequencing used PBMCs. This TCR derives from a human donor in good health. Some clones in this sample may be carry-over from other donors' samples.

CDR3 bases: TGTGCCAGCAGCTACCAAGCCTCGGGTTCACCCCTCCACTTT. It specifies CASSYQASGSPLHF. V and J are TRBV5-4 and TRBJ1-6; D remains unclear. This CDR3 region has 14 residues. Trimming took 3 bases from V and 9 from J, leaving 13 bases between them. The germline CDR1 and CDR2 sequences are SGHNT and YYREEE (reference sequence).